This T cell receptor (beta chain) was identified during a study of blood T cell repertoires in COVID-19. Study information: Specimens from acute and convalescent COVID-19 originated in the United States, Italy and Spain. PBMCs, B-cell-depleted T cells, or T cells were the source of the cDNA or gDNA that made up the material.

The authors' processing: Researchers report that nucleated cell counts were estimated from reference gene primer amplification. Clones were read by immunoSEQ multiplex PCR, and TCRdb kept only the in-frame ones, dropping some. V, J and clone size are those of that table, while D and trimming were read from the DNA. The sample includes over 200,000 clones, over 65% seen only once; the top ten take around 3.2%. Per the germline V gene, CDR1 is SGHRS and CDR2 is YFSETQ. The CDR3 covers 14 residues. The germline V and J ends were trimmed by 2 bases and 3 bases, with 10 bases remaining between them. Sequenced: peripheral blood. The chain employs TRBV5-1 and TRBJ2-3, with TRBD2 as a possible D gene (5 bases). The source is an elderly woman with acute or convalescent COVID-19. Here the CDR3 DNA reads TGCGCCAGCAGCTTTGGGGAGTCGACAGATACGCAGTATTTT. This encodes CASSFGESTDTQYF.